The present T cell receptor beta chain was sequenced within a study of OX40 agonist ivuxolimab in advanced cancers. The table came from immunoSEQ multiplex PCR; TCRdb's copy has only in-frame clones and leaves some out. This sample has about 78,000 clones; around 94% occur once, and the top ten carry around 2.8%. Losses at the gene ends were 7 bases for V and 4 bases for J; bases not matched to a gene: 4. The CDR3 loop spans 14 amino acids. Germline V CDR1 and CDR2: SNHLY, FYNNEI. The chain joins TRBV2 to TRBJ1-4; TRBD1 matches 9 bases. This TCR was sampled from an adult with an advanced solid tumor such as melanoma, head and neck, liver or kidney cancer. Sequenced here: CD4+ or CD8+ T cells sorted from blood, sampled in a trial of the OX40 agonist ivuxolimab. CDR3 sequence reads: CASNRGPGNEKLFF. For the CDR3, the DNA is TGTGCCAGCAACAGGGGGCCGGGTAATGAAAAACTGTTTTTT.